Below are 2 T cell receptor beta chains sequenced from a single sample in a study of graft-versus-host responses after intestinal transplantation. TCRdb's table, derived via immunoSEQ multiplex PCR, lists solely in-frame clones and lacks some. The repertoire holds approximately 71,000 clones, with around 89% as singletons. Which antigens these TCRs recognize remains unknown. The specimen was unstimulated CD8+ T cells sorted from spleen or lymph node cells, collected before intestinal transplant. The receptors stem from a human donor who received an intestinal transplant.

The rearrangement uses TRBV19 and TRBJ2-7; TRBD2 aligns across 8 bases. The CDR3 is made up of 15 amino acids. Germline CDR1 and CDR2: LNHDA and SQIVND (reference sequence). After removal of 1 base from V and 4 bases from J, the junction contained 6 bases not matched to a gene. CDR3 sequence: CASSIAGGGGYEQYF. CDR3 in DNA: TGTGCCAGTAGTATAGCGGGAGGCGGGGGGTACGAGCAGTACTTC.

The CDR3 region has the DNA TGTGCCAGCAGCTTACCCTACGAAAACTATGGCTACACCTTC. Translating gives CASSLPYENYGYTF. The J gene is TRBJ1-2, the V gene TRBV7-9; no clear D gene. Trimming cost V 2 bases and J 2 bases, with 9 bases left between them. The germline CDR1 and CDR2 sequences are SEHNR and FQNEAQ (reference sequence). CDR3 length: 14 residues.